The T cell receptor (beta chain) under discussion was sequenced for a study of post-analysis software for immune sequencing data (dated by TCRdb to about 2015). For context, the study as a whole: Relapsing-remitting, secondary progressive and progressive-relapsing multiple sclerosis were recorded as disease courses, and subtype annotation was lacking for some patients. A subset of samples was prepared in parallel using single-end sample barcoding, then pooled and co-amplified after Illumina adapter ligation. The multiple sclerosis patient repertoires were compared with about a dozen previously published healthy control repertoires from donors aged roughly 6 to 25 years.

On this clonotype: Its antigen target is currently unknown. The sample holds no much larger clone one base away, and base qualities are not on file.

V and J lose 7 bases and 3 bases, and a span of 13 bases separates them. The CDR3 has 13 amino acids, counting the end cysteine and phenylalanine. Of all the DNA, just the CDR3 is kept, 39 bases in frame from base 1. CDR1 and CDR2 (MNHEY, SVGAGI) derive from the germline V gene. The library was obtained by PCR. Sequencer: Illumina HiSeq 2500. To reduce PCR and sequencing biases, unique molecular identifiers were incorporated into the TCR beta cDNA libraries. Every 1 to 10 million input T cells yielded roughly 500,000 cDNA molecules, meaning each molecule approximated one T cell. Patient libraries were prepared and sequenced with the same protocol used for the earlier healthy control dataset. Within a given batch, samples were prepared together, multiplexed and sequenced on the same HiSeq lane. From the authors' description of their analysis: MIGEC handled the raw barcoded reads, throwing out single-read molecular identifier groups before consensus assembly and CDR3 extraction. VDJtools was used for post-analysis of the clonotype tables, with diversity normalized by down-sampling every dataset to the smallest sample size. Repertoire overlap clustering matched CDR3 amino acid but not nucleotide sequences to correct batch-related cross-sample contamination. TCRdb trimmed the raw reads at Q25, called clones with MiXCR and kept productive beta chains. Every CDR3 protein is listed once, alongside the most common genes and DNA of its rows. TCRdb's processing, not the study's, gives the V and J calls here. Recorded for this sample are under 200,000 distinct CDR3 sequences; over 25% of them occurred a single time. The ten largest make up approximately 3% of the sample.

To demonstrate the VDJtools post-analysis software, the study profiled TCR beta repertoires from the peripheral blood of about a dozen young patients with multiple sclerosis. The multiple sclerosis patients were children and adolescents ranging in age from about 6 to 17 years. Findings and caveats that apply to the study as a whole: Direct clustering with F measure showed strong co-clustering of samples prepared in the same batch, prompting a batch-effect correction. The multiple sclerosis patient group was slightly younger than the control group. Significantly lower normalized Chao1 diversity was found in multiple sclerosis patients than in controls, suggesting substantial peripheral T-cell clonal expansion. Patients showed significantly higher frequencies than controls for roughly 5 TRBV segments, among them TRBV5-6, TRBV5-1 and TRBV20-1.

The TCR originated in a girl aged 2 to 17 with multiple sclerosis. Rearrangement joined TRBV6-5 to TRBJ2-7; TRBD2 is perhaps the D gene, given 5 matching bases. Sequencing input: blood. The base sequence is TGTGCCAGCAATCGAGGGTCAGACTACGAGCAGTACTTC. Its coded protein is CASNRGSDYEQYF.